These 8 T cell receptor beta chains came from one sample sequenced in a study of blood T cell repertoires in COVID-19. TCRdb's copy holds only in-frame clones and misses some; the assay was immunoSEQ multiplex PCR. This sample carries about 120,000 clones, about 91% of them seen once, and the ten largest clones take roughly 0.94%. Specimen: peripheral blood. The receptors were sampled from a woman aged 50 to 60 with active or convalescent COVID-19.

The chain links TRBV6-5 to TRBJ2-7; D gene ambiguous. Between the trimmed V and J ends, which lost 8 bases and 2 bases, there was a span of 10 bases. The germline gives CDR1 MNHEY, CDR2 SVGAGI. This CDR3 has 12 residues. The CDR3 coding sequence is TGTGCCAGCCAGACTCCCACCTACGAGCAGTACTTC. Encoded protein: CASQTPTYEQYF.

The chain carries TRBV7-9 and TRBJ2-3; D call uncertain. V dropped 5 bases and J dropped 5 bases, with 8 bases sitting between them. The CDR3 loop spans 12 amino acids. CDR1 and CDR2 from the germline V gene are SEHNR and FQNEAQ (reference sequence). This CDR3 reads CASSAVQDTQYF. In DNA, the CDR3 is TGTGCCAGCAGCGCGGTTCAAGATACGCAGTATTTT.

V is TRBV27 and J is TRBJ1-2, with TRBD1 matching over 12 bases. Germline trimming cut 4 bases from V and 1 base from J; bases unmatched to any gene: 7. Germline values: CDR1 MNHEY, CDR2 SMNVEV (reference sequence). The CDR3 totals 17 residues. The CDR3 protein is CASSSGQGAFLNYGYTF. The CDR3 nucleotides read TGTGCCAGCAGTTCGGGACAGGGGGCCTTCCTTAACTATGGCTACACCTTC.

V gene TRBV27 combines with J gene TRBJ2-1; 9 nucleotides match TRBD2. The ends lost 8 bases at V and 4 bases at J; junction bases unmatched: 6. Germline values: CDR1 MNHEY, CDR2 SMNVEV (reference sequence). The CDR3 consists of 14 residues. The CDR3 bases are TGTGCCAGCGGACTTAGCGGGAGTTACAATGAGCAGTTCTTC. Its translation is CASGLSGSYNEQFF.

This clone has only a few counts. This rearrangement joins TRBV2 to TRBJ2-1; D is perhaps TRBD1 (6 bases). This CDR3 spans 14 amino acids. V lost 4 bases and J lost 3, with 10 bases in between. The germline V gene has CDR1 SNHLY and CDR2 FYNNEI. The CDR3 bases are TGTGCCAGCAGTGTATCCAGGGGCTACAATGAGCAGTTCTTC. Protein product: CASSVSRGYNEQFF.

The V and J genes are TRBV6-5 and TRBJ2-7, with TRBD1 matching over 8 bases. The CDR3 is 13 residues long. CDR1 and CDR2 from the germline V gene are MNHEY and SVGAGI. The V and J ends lost 10 bases and 6 bases, in that order; junction bases with no gene match: 11. CDR3 sequence reads: CATGTGPSSEQYF. The DNA for the CDR3 is TGTGCCACCGGGACAGGACCTTCTAGCGAGCAGTACTTC.

For the CDR3, the DNA is TGTGCCAGCAGCTCCCGGGGAGGGGGAGGACAGTTCTTC. Translated, it gives CASSSRGGGGQFF. The genes are TRBV12-3 or TRBV12-4 and TRBJ2-1; D possibly corresponds to TRBD2 (7 bases). Trimming removed 6 bases from V and 13 bases from J, with 19 bases in between. The CDR3 is made up of 13 amino acids.

The CDR3 DNA is TGTGCCAGCAGCAAAGGTGAGGGATTTCAGCCCCAGCATTTT. Protein sequence: CASSKGEGFQPQHF. The chain couples TRBV21-1 to TRBJ1-5. TRBV21-1 is noted as a pseudogene. The CDR3 loop spans 14 amino acids.